Below, 27 T cell receptor beta chains from the same sample are listed, as sequenced in a study of a mutant IDH1 vaccine in newly diagnosed glioma. Time point: baseline, week 1 (first vaccination visit). Documented treatment: pre-vaccination baseline after standard-of-care therapy. This table comes from immunoSEQ multiplex PCR, and its TCRdb copy is limited to in-frame clones, with some not included. In the table there are 30,000 to 40,000 clones, roughly 92% of which are singletons. The source was PBMCs, collected from a glioma patient treated with radiotherapy, temozolomide or both. Receptor source: a man aged 18 to 30 with glioma.

The chain couples TRBV10-1 to TRBJ2-2; TRBD2 aligns across 8 bases. J lost 4 bases, V lost 2 bases, and 12 bases had no gene match. Germline V lookup: CDR1 WNHNN, CDR2 SYGVQD (reference sequence). CDR3 length: 18 amino acids. CDR3 in DNA: TGCGCCAGCAGTGAGCGGCTAGCGGGCCCTCGGGGCACCGGGGAGCTGTTTTTT. Its protein product is CASSERLAGPRGTGELFF.

The chain joins TRBV25-1 to TRBJ2-1, with 10 bases aligning to TRBD2. Germline V gives CDR1 MGHDK, CDR2 SYGVNS. V shed 6 bases, J shed 6 bases, and the junction held 5 bases outside the gene matches. The CDR3 sequence is 14 residues long. CDR3 DNA: TGTGCCAGCAGCCCTAGCGGGAGATCCAATGAGCAGTTCTTC. This translates into CASSPSGRSNEQFF.

The chain recombines TRBV5-6 with TRBJ2-5; D gene uncertain. The germline V gene encodes CDR1 SGHDT and CDR2 YYEEEE. The CDR3 sequence is 13 residues long. Trimming stripped 0 bases from V and 7 bases from J, with 10 bases between. In DNA, the CDR3 is TGTGCCAGCAGCTTGGCGCCCCCGGGGACCCAGTACTTC. Its translation: CASSLAPPGTQYF. The full variable domain, rest sourced from reference TRBV5-6 and TRBJ2-5, is DAGVTQSPTHLIKTRGQQVTLRCSPKSGHDTVSWYQQALGQGPQFIFQYYEEEERQRGNFPDRFSGHQFPNYSSELNVNALLLGDSALYLCASSLAPPGTQYFGPGTRLLVL.

The rearrangement links TRBV5-6 to TRBJ2-7, with D hard to call. Deletions cut 0 bases from V and 4 bases from J, with 8 bases between. In germline, CDR1 is SGHDT, CDR2 YYEEEE. CDR3 length: 13 residues. The CDR3 spells CASSLGQDYEQYF. The DNA of the CDR3 is TGTGCCAGCAGCTTGGGACAAGATTACGAGCAGTACTTC.

The chain couples TRBV6-5 to TRBJ2-1; D might be TRBD1 (7 bases). Trimming stripped 2 bases from V and 4 bases from J, with 15 bases between. The CDR3 is 16 amino acids. The germline CDR1 and CDR2 sequences are MNHEY and SVGAGI. The CDR3 nucleotides read TGTGCCAGCAGTTACCCGACAGGGAGCGGGTACAATGAGCAGTTCTTC. This gives the protein CASSYPTGSGYNEQFF.

The chain carries TRBV9 and TRBJ2-2, with D possibly matching TRBD1 (6 bases). Germline V gene lookup returns CDR1 SGDLS and CDR2 YYNGEE. The ends were cut back, 4 bases at V and 2 bases at J, with 15 bases in the middle. The CDR3 runs 16 residues. The CDR3 DNA sequence: TGTGCCAGCAGCTTTAGAGGACAGCCTAACACCGGGGAGCTGTTTTTT. Translated, it gives CASSFRGQPNTGELFF. The variable domain in full, with the rest retrieved from reference TRBV9 and TRBJ2-2, is DSGVTQTPKHLITATGQRVTLRCSPRSGDLSVYWYQQSLDQGLQFLIQYYNGEERAKGNILERFSAQQFPDLHSELNLSSLELGDSALYFCASSFRGQPNTGELFFGEGSRLTVL.

This clone was seen only once. V is TRBV5-1 and J is TRBJ2-4, with D tentatively TRBD2 (7 bases). The CDR3 loop spans 13 amino acids. Germline CDR1 is SGHRS and CDR2 is YFSETQ. Between the trimmed V and J ends, which lost 7 bases and 8 bases, there was a span of 16 bases. The CDR3 reads CASRVGGGDIQYF. CDR3 DNA sequence: TGCGCCAGCCGCGTTGGAGGGGGGGACATTCAGTACTTC.

The chain joins TRBV5-6 to TRBJ1-1; D is unclear. The CDR3 has 14 residues. With 0 bases removed from V and 4 bases from J, the gap between germline ends came to 10 bases. Germline assignment: CDR1 SGHDT and CDR2 YYEEEE. The CDR3 here is CASSLVAGTTEAFF. The DNA of the CDR3 is TGTGCCAGCAGCTTGGTCGCAGGCACCACTGAAGCTTTCTTT. The variable domain in full, with the rest retrieved from reference TRBV5-6 and TRBJ1-1, is DAGVTQSPTHLIKTRGQQVTLRCSPKSGHDTVSWYQQALGQGPQFIFQYYEEEERQRGNFPDRFSGHQFPNYSSELNVNALLLGDSALYLCASSLVAGTTEAFFGQGTRLTVV.

This rearrangement joins TRBV6-5 to TRBJ2-7; unclear D gene. CDR1 and CDR2 from the germline V gene are MNHEY and SVGAGI. The CDR3 consists of 11 residues. For the CDR3, the DNA is TGTGCAGCCAAAAATCGGTACGAGCAGTACTTC. Protein: CAAKNRYEQYF.

CDR3 protein: CASSPQANYEQYF. The CDR3 nucleotides read TGCGCCAGCAGCCCGCAGGCGAACTACGAGCAGTACTTC. V usage is TRBV4-3 and J usage is TRBJ2-7, with D uncertain. Trimming pared 4 bases from V and 3 bases from J, leaving 10 bases between. Germline CDR1 LGHNA, CDR2 YSLEER. This CDR3 has 13 amino acids.

The J gene is TRBJ1-4, the V gene TRBV10-2, with D uncertain. CDR3 length: 14 amino acids. Germline CDR1 reads WSHSY; CDR2 reads SAAADI. Trimming shortened V by 0 bases and J by 14 bases, and 16 bases separated the two germline ends. The CDR3 nucleotides read TGCGCCAGCAGTGAGTCCCTAGATCTCGCAAGCCTGTTTTTT. This encodes CASSESLDLASLFF.

The chain joins TRBV27 to TRBJ1-5; TRBD1 is a possible D gene (6 bases). Germline V CDR1 and CDR2: MNHEY, SMNVEV (reference sequence). This CDR3 comprises 17 residues. V shed 5 bases and J shed 0 bases, with 17 bases lying between them. This CDR3 is CASSVKGDPYSNQPQHF. The CDR3 DNA reads as TGTGCCAGCAGTGTAAAGGGGGACCCCTATAGCAATCAGCCCCAGCATTTT.

The V and J genes are TRBV6-1 and TRBJ2-7, with 11 nucleotides matching TRBD2. CDR3 length equals 15 residues. In germline, CDR1 is MNHNS, CDR2 SASEGT. The junction had 3 bases not matched to a gene; V was cut back by 2 bases and J by 3 bases. The CDR3 here is CASSEHTSGSYEQYF. The CDR3 DNA reads TGTGCCAGCAGTGAACACACTAGCGGGAGCTACGAGCAGTACTTC.

V is TRBV28 and J is TRBJ1-6, with a weak D call TRBD1 (5 bases). The V gene's germline CDR1 is MDHEN and CDR2 SYDVKM. The CDR3 has 17 residues. Trimming left V 6 bases short and J 7 bases short, with 22 bases between. The CDR3 region has the DNA TGTGCCAGCAGCCGCACCACCCCCGGGACGGCGAATTCACCCCTCCACTTT. Translation: CASSRTTPGTANSPLHF. The complete variable domain, with remaining parts taken from reference TRBV28 and TRBJ1-6, reads DVKVTQSSRYLVKRTGEKVFLECVQDMDHENMFWYRQDPGLGLRLIYFSYDVKMKEKGDIPEGYSVSREKKERFSLILESASTNQTSMYLCASSRTTPGTANSPLHFGNGTRLTVT.

The J gene is TRBJ1-1, the V gene TRBV19; 12 bases align to TRBD1. J gave up 5 bases and V 7 bases, and 2 bases lay outside the gene matches. The length of the CDR3 is 13 residues. The germline gives CDR1 LNHDA, CDR2 SQIVND (reference sequence). DNA of the CDR3: TGTGCCAGTAAGGGACAGGGGGCGACTGAAGCTTTCTTT. It specifies CASKGQGATEAFF. The complete variable domain, with remaining parts taken from reference TRBV19 and TRBJ1-1, reads DGGITQSPKYLFRKEGQNVTLSCEQNLNHDAMYWYRQDPGQGLRLIYYSQIVNDFQKGDIAEGYSVSREKKESFPLTVTSAQKNPTAFYLCASKGQGATEAFFGQGTRLTVV.

J is TRBJ1-1 and V is TRBV14; D is perhaps TRBD1 (5 bases). Germline V gene sequence: CDR1 SGHDN, CDR2 FVKESK. V dropped 2 bases and J dropped 0 bases, with 7 bases sitting between them. The CDR3 runs to 14 residues. CDR3: CASSQSQVNTEAFF. As DNA, the CDR3 is TGTGCCAGCAGCCAATCACAGGTGAACACTGAAGCTTTCTTT.

The CDR3 coding sequence is TGTGCCAGCAGCGCCCGACGGGTCTATGGCTACACCTTC. Protein product: CASSARRVYGYTF. The J gene is TRBJ1-2, the V gene TRBV5-6; D call uncertain. Germline CDR1 SGHDT, CDR2 YYEEEE. The V end lost 4 bases, the J end lost 4 bases, and 11 bases lay between the germline ends. CDR3 length equals 13 residues.

The chain uses TRBV19 and TRBJ2-1; the D call may be TRBD1 or TRBD2 (5 bases each). Germline CDR1 LNHDA, CDR2 SQIVND (reference sequence). Trimming stripped 1 base from V and 9 bases from J, with 16 bases between. CDR3 length: 15 amino acids. CDR3: CASSIGGVGAGEQFF. CDR3 DNA: TGTGCCAGTAGTATAGGGGGTGTCGGGGCTGGTGAGCAGTTCTTC.

The gene calls are TRBV4-3 and TRBJ2-7; 9 bases map to TRBD1. V shed 3 bases and J 1 base; nucleotides not matched to a gene: 1. The V gene's germline CDR1 is LGHNA and CDR2 YSLEER. There are 14 residues in the CDR3. This chain's CDR3 is CASSHGQGSYEQYF. The CDR3 DNA reads as TGCGCCAGCAGCCACGGACAGGGGTCCTACGAGCAGTACTTC.

This rearrangement joins TRBV10-3 to TRBJ1-3; perhaps TRBD1 as D (6 bases). The ends were cut back, 9 bases at V and 3 bases at J, with 9 bases in the middle. The CDR3 has 12 residues. Germline-derived CDR1 and CDR2 are ENHRY and SYGVKD. The CDR3 spells CAIQGDGNTIYF. The CDR3 DNA reads as TGTGCCATACAGGGAGATGGAAACACCATATATTTT.

This clone was seen a single time. The rearrangement joins TRBV5-5 to TRBJ1-2; 8 bases agree with TRBD1. Germline CDR1 is SGHKS and CDR2 is YYEKEE (reference sequence). V lost 0 bases and J lost 4; bases outside the gene matches: 11. This CDR3 is built from 17 residues. In DNA form, the CDR3 reads TGTGCCAGCAGCTTGGCACCCACAGGGGGATCCCTCTATGGCTACACCTTC. This gives the protein CASSLAPTGGSLYGYTF.

The genes are TRBV7-2 and TRBJ2-7; D remains unclear. V lost 4 bases and J 0 bases, leaving 16 bases between the germline ends. The length of the CDR3 is 16 residues. Germline V gives CDR1 SGHTA, CDR2 FQGNSA. The CDR3 DNA reads as TGTGCCAGCAGCTCCCGCGGCGGCGACGGCTCCTACGAGCAGTACTTC. Encoded protein: CASSSRGGDGSYEQYF.

V and J are TRBV5-6 and TRBJ1-3, with 11 bases identical to TRBD1. The V and J ends lost 5 bases and 4 bases, in that order; junction bases with no gene match: 8. CDR1 is SGHDT, CDR2 YYEEEE, per germline. CDR3 length: 16 residues. The CDR3 nucleotides are TGTGCCAGCAGTGGGGGACAGGGGGTGTCCGGAAACACCATATATTTT. Its protein is CASSGGQGVSGNTIYF.

The rearrangement links TRBV5-4 to TRBJ2-1, with D possibly being TRBD2 (6 bases). Germline lookup yields CDR1 SGHNT and CDR2 YYREEE (reference sequence). V shed 0 bases and J shed 1 base, with 8 bases lying between them. The CDR3 is 15 residues long. The CDR3 bases are TGTGCCAGCAGCTTGGCGGGAGTATCCTACAATGAGCAGTTCTTC. Encoded protein: CASSLAGVSYNEQFF. Filled out from reference TRBV5-4 and TRBJ2-1, the complete variable domain reads ETGVTQSPTHLIKTRGQQVTLRCSSQSGHNTVSWYQQALGQGPQFIFQYYREEENGRGNFPPRFSGLQFPNYSSELNVNALELDDSALYLCASSLAGVSYNEQFFGPGTRLTVL.

This chain uses TRBV4-1 with TRBJ2-4, with D uncertain. The CDR3 covers 17 residues. Germline CDR1 is MGHRA and CDR2 is YSYEKL. Trimming left V 0 bases short and J 7 bases short, with 19 bases between. Written as DNA, the CDR3 is TGCGCCAGCAGCCAAGAGGCTGCCTCCCCAATAATGAACATTCAGTACTTC. Its protein is CASSQEAASPIMNIQYF.

This clone has only one observation. The V gene is TRBV5-4, the J gene TRBJ2-3, with D perhaps TRBD1 or TRBD2 (5 bases each). Trimming cost V 3 bases and J 12 bases, with 20 bases left between them. The CDR3 length is 14 residues. In germline, CDR1 is SGHNT, CDR2 YYREEE (reference sequence). CDR3 protein: CASSSQQNSGTQYF. In DNA form, the CDR3 reads TGTGCCAGCAGCTCTCAACAAAACTCCGGGACCCAGTATTTT.

The chain links TRBV11-2 to TRBJ2-7; 7 bases match TRBD1. Germline-derived CDR1 and CDR2 are SGHAT and FQNNGV. V was pared by 6 bases and J by 0 bases, with 5 bases of the junction left unmatched. The CDR3 sequence is 14 residues long. The CDR3 nucleotides are TGTGCCAGCAGTTCGGACAGGAGCTCCTACGAGCAGTACTTC. Amino acid sequence: CASSSDRSSYEQYF.